This TCR beta chain was recorded in a study of response to subunit inactivated influenza vaccine. The V end lost 4 bases, the J end lost 0 bases, and 25 bases lay between the germline ends. Germline V gene data show CDR1 as SQVTM and CDR2 as ANQGSEA. The CDR3 runs to 18 residues. TCRdb re-called the RT-PCR reads with MiXCR, one entry per CDR3 protein. There are some 850,000 distinct CDR3 sequences in the sample; less than 20% occur only once, and roughly 10% lies in the top ten. Study-wide results and caveats: New T cells are recruited in small numbers by each seasonal influenza vaccination, according to the authors' suggestion.

Note on this clonotype: Its antigen is not known.

J is TRBJ2-7 and V is TRBV29-1, with D tentatively TRBD1 or TRBD2 (7 bases each). The sample in question was PBMCs from blood, obtained 5 days after vaccination. This TCR came from a man over 45 who received an inactivated influenza vaccine. The DNA of the CDR3 is TGCAGCGTTGGGATTACAGGGGTTAGCGGGCCATTCTCCTACGAGCAGTACTTC. Encoded protein: CSVGITGVSGPFSYEQYF.